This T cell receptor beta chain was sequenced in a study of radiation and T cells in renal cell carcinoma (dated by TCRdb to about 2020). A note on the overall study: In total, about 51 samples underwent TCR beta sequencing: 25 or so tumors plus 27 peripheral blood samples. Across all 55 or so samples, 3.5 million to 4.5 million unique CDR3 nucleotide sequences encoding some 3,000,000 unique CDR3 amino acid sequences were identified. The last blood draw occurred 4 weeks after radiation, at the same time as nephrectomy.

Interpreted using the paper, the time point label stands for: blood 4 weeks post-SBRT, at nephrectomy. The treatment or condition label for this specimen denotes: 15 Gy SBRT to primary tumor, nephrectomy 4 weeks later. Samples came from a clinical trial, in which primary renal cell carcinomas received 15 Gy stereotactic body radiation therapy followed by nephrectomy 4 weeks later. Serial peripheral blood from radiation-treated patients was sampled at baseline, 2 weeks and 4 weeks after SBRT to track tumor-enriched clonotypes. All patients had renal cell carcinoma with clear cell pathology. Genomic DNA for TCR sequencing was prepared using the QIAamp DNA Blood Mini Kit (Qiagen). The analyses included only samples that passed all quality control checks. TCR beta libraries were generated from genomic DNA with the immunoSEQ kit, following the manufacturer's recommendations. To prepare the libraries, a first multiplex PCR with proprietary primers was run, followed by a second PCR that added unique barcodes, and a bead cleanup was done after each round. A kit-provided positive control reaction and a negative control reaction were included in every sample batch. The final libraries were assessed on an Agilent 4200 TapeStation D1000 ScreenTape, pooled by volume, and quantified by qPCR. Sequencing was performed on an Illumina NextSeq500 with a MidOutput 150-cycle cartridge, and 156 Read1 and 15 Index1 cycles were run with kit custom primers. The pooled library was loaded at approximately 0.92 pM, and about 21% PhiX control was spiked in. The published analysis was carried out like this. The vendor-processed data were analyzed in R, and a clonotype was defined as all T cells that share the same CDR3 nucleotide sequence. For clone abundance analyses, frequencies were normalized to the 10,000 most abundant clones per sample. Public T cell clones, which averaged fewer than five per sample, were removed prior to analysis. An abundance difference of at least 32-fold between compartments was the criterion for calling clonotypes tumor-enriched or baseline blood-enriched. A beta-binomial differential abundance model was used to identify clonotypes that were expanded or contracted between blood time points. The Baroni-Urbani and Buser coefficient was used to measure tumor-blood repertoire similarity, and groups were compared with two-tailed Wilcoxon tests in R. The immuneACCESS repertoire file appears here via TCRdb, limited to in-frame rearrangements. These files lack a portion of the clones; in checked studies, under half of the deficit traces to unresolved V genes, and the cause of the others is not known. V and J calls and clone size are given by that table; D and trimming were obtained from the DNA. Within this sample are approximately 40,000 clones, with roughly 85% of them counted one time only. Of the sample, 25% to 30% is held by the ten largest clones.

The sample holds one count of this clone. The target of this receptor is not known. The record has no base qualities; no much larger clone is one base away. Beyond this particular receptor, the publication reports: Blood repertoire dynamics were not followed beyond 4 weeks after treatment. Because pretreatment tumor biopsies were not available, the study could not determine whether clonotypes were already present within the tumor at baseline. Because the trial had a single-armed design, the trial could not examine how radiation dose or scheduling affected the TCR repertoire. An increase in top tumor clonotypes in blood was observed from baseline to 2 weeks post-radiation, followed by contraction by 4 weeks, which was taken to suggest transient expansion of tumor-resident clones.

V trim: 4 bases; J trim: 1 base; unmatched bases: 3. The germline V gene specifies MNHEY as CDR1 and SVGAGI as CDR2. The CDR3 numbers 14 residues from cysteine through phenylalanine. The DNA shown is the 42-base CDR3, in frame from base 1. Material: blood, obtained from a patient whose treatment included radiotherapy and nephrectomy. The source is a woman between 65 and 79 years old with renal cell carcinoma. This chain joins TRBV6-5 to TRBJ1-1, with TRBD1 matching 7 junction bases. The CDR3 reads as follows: CASSSYRGNTEAFF. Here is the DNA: TGTGCCAGCAGTTCCTACAGGGGGAACACTGAAGCTTTCTTT.